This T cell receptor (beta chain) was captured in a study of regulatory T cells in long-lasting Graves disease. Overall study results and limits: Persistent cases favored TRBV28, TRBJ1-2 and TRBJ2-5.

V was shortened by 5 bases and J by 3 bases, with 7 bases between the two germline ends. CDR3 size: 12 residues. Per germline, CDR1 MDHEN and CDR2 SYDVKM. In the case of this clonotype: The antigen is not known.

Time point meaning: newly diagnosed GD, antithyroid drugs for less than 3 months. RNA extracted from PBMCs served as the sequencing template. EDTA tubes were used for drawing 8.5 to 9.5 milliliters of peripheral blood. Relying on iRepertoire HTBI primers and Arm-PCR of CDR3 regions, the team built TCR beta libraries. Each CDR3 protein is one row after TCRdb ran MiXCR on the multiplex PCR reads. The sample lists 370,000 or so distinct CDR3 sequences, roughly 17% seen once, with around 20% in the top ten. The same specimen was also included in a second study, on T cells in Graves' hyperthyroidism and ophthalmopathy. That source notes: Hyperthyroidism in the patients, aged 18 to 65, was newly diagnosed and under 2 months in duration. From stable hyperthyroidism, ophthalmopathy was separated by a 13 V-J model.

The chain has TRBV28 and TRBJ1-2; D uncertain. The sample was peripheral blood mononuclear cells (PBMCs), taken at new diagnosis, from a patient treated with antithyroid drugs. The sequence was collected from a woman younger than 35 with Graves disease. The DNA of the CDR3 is TGTGCCAGCAGTCCTTCCTACTATGGCTACACCTTC. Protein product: CASSPSYYGYTF.